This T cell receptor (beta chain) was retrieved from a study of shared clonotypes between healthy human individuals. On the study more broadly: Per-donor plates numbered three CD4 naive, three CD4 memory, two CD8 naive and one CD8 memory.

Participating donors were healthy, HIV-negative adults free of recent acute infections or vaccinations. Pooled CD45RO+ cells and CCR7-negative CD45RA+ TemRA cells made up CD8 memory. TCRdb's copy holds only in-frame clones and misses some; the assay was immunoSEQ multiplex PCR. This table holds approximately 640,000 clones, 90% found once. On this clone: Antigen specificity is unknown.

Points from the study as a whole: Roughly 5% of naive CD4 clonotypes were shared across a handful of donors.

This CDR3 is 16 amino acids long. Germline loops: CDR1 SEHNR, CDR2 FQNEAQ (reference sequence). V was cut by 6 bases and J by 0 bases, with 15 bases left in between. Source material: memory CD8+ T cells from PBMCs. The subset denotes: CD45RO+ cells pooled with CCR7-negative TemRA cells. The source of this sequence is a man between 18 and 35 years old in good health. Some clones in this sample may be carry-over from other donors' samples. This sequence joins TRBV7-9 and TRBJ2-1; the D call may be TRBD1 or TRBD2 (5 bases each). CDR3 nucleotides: TGTGCCAGCAGTCGACCCGCAGGGAGCTCCTACAATGAGCAGTTCTTC. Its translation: CASSRPAGSSYNEQFF. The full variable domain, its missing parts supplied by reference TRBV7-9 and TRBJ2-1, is DTGVSQNPRHKITKRGQNVTFRCDPISEHNRLYWYRQTLGQGPEFLTYFQNEAQLEKSRLLSDRFSAERPKGSFSTLEIQRTEQGDSAMYLCASSRPAGSSYNEQFFGPGTRLTVL.